These 32 T cell receptor beta chains were all obtained from the same sample, sequenced in a study of blood T cell repertoires in COVID-19 (dated by TCRdb to 2020 to 2021). Library preparation was by the immunoSEQ multiplex PCR assay. This is the immuneACCESS table as TCRdb keeps it, with only in-frame sequences that have V and J called. A part of the clones is gone; compared with another copy, unresolved V genes explain less than half, and the rest is unexplained. This sample gives roughly 140,000 clones in total; 65% to 90% of them show up just once. Roughly 3.4% of the sample goes to the ten largest clones. The sequencing input was peripheral blood. The receptors shown here come from a man between 65 and 85 years old with acute or convalescent COVID-19.

The rearrangement links TRBV7-2 to TRBJ1-6; D call uncertain. Trimming took off 1 base at V and 0 bases at J, with 7 bases between the two ends. Germline CDR1 is SGHTA and CDR2 is FQGNSA. There are 16 residues in the CDR3. The CDR3 is CASSLDSSSYNSPLHF. For the CDR3, the DNA is TGTGCCAGCAGCTTAGACAGCAGCTCCTATAATTCACCCCTCCACTTT.

The rearrangement links TRBV9 to TRBJ2-1; 9 positions agree with TRBD2. This CDR3 comprises 14 residues. V shed 9 bases and J 2 bases; nucleotides not matched to a gene: 6. The germline V gene encodes CDR1 SGDLS and CDR2 YYNGEE. In nucleotides, the CDR3 is TGTGCCACGGAAATAGCGGGAGCCTACAATGAGCAGTTCTTC. Protein: CATEIAGAYNEQFF.

This chain links TRBV10-3 with TRBJ2-7; 12 bases agree with TRBD2. V shed 2 bases and J 3 bases; nucleotides not matched to a gene: 5. The germline CDR1 and CDR2 sequences are ENHRY and SYGVKD. This CDR3 has 16 residues. In DNA, the CDR3 is TGTGCCATCAGTGAGCCAAAGACTAGCGGGAGCTACGAGCAGTACTTC. It is translated as CAISEPKTSGSYEQYF.

V usage is TRBV27 and J usage is TRBJ1-5; 11 nucleotides align to TRBD1. Germline-derived CDR1 and CDR2 are MNHEY and SMNVEV (reference sequence). The V and J ends lost 6 bases and 1 base, in that order; junction bases with no gene match: 2. This CDR3 has 15 amino acids. CDR3 amino acids: CASRGQGGSNQPQHF. DNA of the CDR3: TGTGCCAGCAGGGGACAGGGGGGAAGCAATCAGCCCCAGCATTTT.

This chain links TRBV4-2 with TRBJ1-4; D is undetermined. The germline V gene has CDR1 LGHNA and CDR2 YNFKEQ. Trimming stripped 0 bases from V and 8 bases from J, with 4 bases between. CDR3 length: 12 amino acids. The CDR3 spells CASSQDREKLFF. CDR3 DNA sequence: TGTGCCAGCAGCCAAGATCGGGAAAAACTGTTTTTT.

This clone appeared a single time. The chain carries TRBV5-4 and TRBJ2-1; TRBD2 matches 13 bases. V lost 5 bases, J lost 9 bases, and 8 bases stayed unmatched. The CDR3 sequence is 15 residues long. The germline V gene encodes CDR1 SGHNT and CDR2 YYREEE (reference sequence). The CDR3 region has the DNA TGTGCCAGCAGTGAGACTAGCGGGAGGATCGGTGAGCAGTTCTTC. It yields the protein CASSETSGRIGEQFF. Combining the CDR3 with reference TRBV5-4 and TRBJ2-1 gives the whole variable domain ETGVTQSPTHLIKTRGQQVTLRCSSQSGHNTVSWYQQALGQGPQFIFQYYREEENGRGNFPPRFSGLQFPNYSSELNVNALELDDSALYLCASSETSGRIGEQFFGPGTRLTVL.

The sample holds many counts of this clone. The chain uses TRBV12-3 or TRBV12-4 and TRBJ1-3; D is unclear. Between the trimmed V and J ends, which lost 9 bases and 0 bases, there was a span of 9 bases. The CDR3 spans 13 residues. The DNA for the CDR3 is TGTGCCAGTAGTAAGAGCTCTGGAAACACCATATATTTT. Translation: CASSKSSGNTIYF.

The CDR3 reads CASSWGQGMSMTDTQYF. The CDR3 DNA reads TGCGCCAGCAGTTGGGGACAGGGAATGAGTATGACAGATACGCAGTATTTT. The chain is built from TRBV5-1 and TRBJ2-3; 9 bases align to TRBD1. With 5 bases clipped from V and 3 bases from J, the junction kept 13 bases outside the gene matches. The CDR3 totals 17 residues. Looked up from germline, CDR1 is SGHRS and CDR2 is YFSETQ. Complete variable domain (other parts from reference TRBV5-1 and TRBJ2-3): KAGVTQTPRYLIKTRGQQVTLSCSPISGHRSVSWYQQTPGQGLQFLFEYFSETQRNKGNFPGRFSGRQFSNSRSEMNVSTLELGDSALYLCASSWGQGMSMTDTQYFGPGTRLTVL.

J is TRBJ1-4 and V is TRBV14; D is uncertain. Trimming took 1 base from V and 4 from J, leaving 10 bases between them. Germline CDR1 SGHDN, CDR2 FVKESK. This CDR3 comprises 15 residues. Here the CDR3 DNA reads TGTGCCAGCAGCCAAGGCGTCACGATTAATGAAAAACTGTTTTTT. This sequence encodes CASSQGVTINEKLFF.

This chain connects TRBV6-1 to TRBJ2-1; no clear D gene. V gave up 1 base and J gave up 6 bases, with 10 bases separating them. The CDR3 is 14 residues long. CDR1 and CDR2 (germline): MNHNS, SASEGT. CDR3 region: CASSEGQIPNEQFF. The DNA for the CDR3 is TGTGCCAGCAGTGAAGGTCAGATCCCCAATGAGCAGTTCTTC.

The V call is TRBV11-1, the J call TRBJ1-1; 7 bases fit TRBD1. V was clipped by 5 bases and J by 5 bases; unmatched bases: 2. The CDR3 runs to 12 residues. Germline V gene sequence: CDR1 SGHAT, CDR2 FQDESV (reference sequence). CDR3 DNA sequence: TGTGCCAGCAGCACAGGGGTAACTGAAGCTTTCTTT. This codes for CASSTGVTEAFF.

The V call is TRBV11-2, the J call TRBJ1-5; 8 bases fit TRBD1. Germline V gives CDR1 SGHAT, CDR2 FQNNGV. The CDR3 has 14 amino acids. V was pared by 5 bases and J by 3 bases, with 3 bases of the junction left unmatched. This chain's CDR3 is CASSRDRYNQPQHF. CDR3 bases: TGTGCCAGCAGCCGGGACAGGTACAATCAGCCCCAGCATTTT.

The V and J genes are TRBV29-1 and TRBJ1-1, with TRBD1 identical over 11 bases. The V gene's germline CDR1 is SQVTM and CDR2 ANQGSEA. This CDR3 is 14 amino acids long. Germline trimming cut 7 bases from V and 4 bases from J; bases unmatched to any gene: 8. The CDR3 region is CSARTGGVGTEAFF. Here the CDR3 DNA reads TGCAGCGCCCGGACAGGGGGCGTGGGCACTGAAGCTTTCTTT.

The chain joins TRBV28 to TRBJ1-3; D uncertain. The CDR3 loop spans 16 amino acids. Germline CDR1 is MDHEN and CDR2 is SYDVKM. V was pared by 5 bases and J by 0 bases, with 14 bases between. CDR3 nucleotides: TGTGCCAGCAGTCTGGCGGGGTTCAGCTCTGGAAACACCATATATTTT. Its translation: CASSLAGFSSGNTIYF.

The rearrangement joins TRBV6-5 to TRBJ2-7; 7 nucleotides agree with TRBD1. The trim removed 0 bases at V and 3 bases at J, leaving 5 bases unmatched. Germline CDR1 MNHEY, CDR2 SVGAGI. The CDR3 runs 15 residues. The CDR3 spells CASSYSGQFGYEQYF. CDR3 nucleotides: TGTGCCAGCAGTTACTCGGGACAGTTTGGCTACGAGCAGTACTTC.

This clone was detected once. V gene TRBV2 combines with J gene TRBJ1-1; D not certain. Germline lookup yields CDR1 SNHLY and CDR2 FYNNEI. Deletions cut 11 bases from V and 1 base from J, with 14 bases between. This CDR3 comprises 13 residues. The CDR3 region is CASTGVSNTEAFF. The CDR3 nucleotides are TGTGCCTCCACCGGGGTCTCGAACACTGAAGCTTTCTTT.

CDR3 region: CASSQDSGQGYEQYF. In DNA form, the CDR3 reads TGTGCCAGCAGCCAAGACTCGGGACAGGGATACGAGCAGTACTTC. The chain has TRBV7-2 and TRBJ2-7, with TRBD1 matching over 9 bases. Germline loops: CDR1 SGHTA, CDR2 FQGNSA. The CDR3 covers 15 residues. The ends lost 5 bases at V and 4 bases at J; junction bases unmatched: 9.

V gene TRBV9 combines with J gene TRBJ2-1; TRBD2 agrees at 11 bases. Germline V gene sequence: CDR1 SGDLS, CDR2 YYNGEE. The V gene end was trimmed by 3 bases and the J gene end by 6 bases; junction bases not matched to a gene: 5. The CDR3 contains 15 residues. CDR3 sequence reads: CASSGIAGGPNEQFF. DNA of the CDR3: TGTGCCAGCAGCGGAATAGCGGGAGGGCCCAATGAGCAGTTCTTC. Drawing the rest from reference TRBV9 and TRBJ2-1, the complete variable domain is DSGVTQTPKHLITATGQRVTLRCSPRSGDLSVYWYQQSLDQGLQFLIQYYNGEERAKGNILERFSAQQFPDLHSELNLSSLELGDSALYFCASSGIAGGPNEQFFGPGTRLTVL.

The V and J genes are TRBV4-2 and TRBJ1-2, with TRBD1 as a possible D gene (6 bases). V lost 1 base, J lost 2 bases, and 14 bases lay in between. The germline gives CDR1 LGHNA, CDR2 YNFKEQ. This CDR3 has 16 amino acids. The CDR3 protein is CASSQGLQGLNYGYTF. The CDR3 DNA reads TGTGCCAGCAGCCAAGGACTACAGGGCCTGAACTATGGCTACACCTTC.

The V call is TRBV9, the J call TRBJ2-7; 11 positions agree with TRBD1. V dropped 3 bases and J dropped 5; count of bases not matched to a gene: 7. The CDR3 is made up of 15 amino acids. The germline gives CDR1 SGDLS, CDR2 YYNGEE. CDR3 residues: CASSASGTGGDEQYF. CDR3 coding DNA: TGTGCCAGCAGCGCATCCGGGACAGGGGGGGACGAGCAGTACTTC.

This clone was counted only a few times. The chain carries TRBV28 and TRBJ2-7; no reliable D call. Looked up from germline, CDR1 is MDHEN and CDR2 is SYDVKM. The V end was cut by 1 base, the J end by 3 bases, with 13 bases between. The CDR3 extends over 15 amino acids. DNA for the CDR3: TGTGCCAGCAGTTTATCGGCAGGAACCGTCTACGAGCAGTACTTC. Its protein product is CASSLSAGTVYEQYF.

This clone has just one count. V gene TRBV29-1 combines with J gene TRBJ2-7; 11 bases agree with TRBD1. The CDR3 sequence is 16 residues long. Germline trimming cut 1 base from V and 2 bases from J; bases unmatched to any gene: 7. Germline V gene data show CDR1 as SQVTM and CDR2 as ANQGSEA. In DNA, the CDR3 is TGCAGCGTTGAAGGGGGTAGGACAGGGGGCGCCTACGAGCAGTACTTC. It encodes CSVEGGRTGGAYEQYF.

J is TRBJ2-2 and V is TRBV2, with 7 bases that match TRBD1. The V gene end was trimmed by 4 bases and the J gene end by 0 bases; junction bases not matched to a gene: 2. Looked up from germline, CDR1 is SNHLY and CDR2 is FYNNEI. This CDR3 contains 15 residues. The CDR3 sequence is CASSGGTANTGELFF. The CDR3 nucleotides read TGTGCCAGCAGTGGGGGGACAGCGAACACCGGGGAGCTGTTTTTT.

The chain has TRBV29-1 and TRBJ1-1; 7 nucleotides match TRBD1. Per germline, CDR1 SQVTM and CDR2 ANQGSEA. The ends lost 8 bases at V and 4 bases at J; junction bases unmatched: 13. CDR3 length: 14 residues. CDR3 region: CSTTEGAMGTEAFF. DNA for the CDR3: TGCAGCACTACGGAGGGGGCAATGGGCACTGAAGCTTTCTTT.

A single count supports this clone. V usage is TRBV7-2 and J usage is TRBJ2-7; the D gene is possibly TRBD2 (6 bases). The CDR3 length is 14 residues. Trimming took off 7 bases at V and 6 bases at J, with 19 bases between the two ends. Germline loops: CDR1 SGHTA, CDR2 FQGNSA. CDR3 nucleotides: TGTGCCAGCACCGAGCGACTAGGGGTGGTCGAGCAGTACTTC. Its translation: CASTERLGVVEQYF.

The chain links TRBV6-5 to TRBJ2-2, with 7 bases identical to TRBD1. Looked up from germline, CDR1 is MNHEY and CDR2 is SVGAGI. This CDR3 spans 15 amino acids. The trim removed 2 bases at V and 2 bases at J, leaving 2 bases unmatched. CDR3 region: CASSYQGVNTGELFF. The CDR3 nucleotides are TGTGCCAGCAGTTACCAGGGGGTTAACACCGGGGAGCTGTTTTTT.

There are a few counts of this clone. This chain links TRBV28 with TRBJ2-1, with 11 bases identical to TRBD1. The J segment lost 5 bases and the V segment lost 5 bases, leaving 8 bases of the junction unmatched. The V gene's germline CDR1 is MDHEN and CDR2 SYDVKM. The CDR3 runs to 16 residues. This CDR3 reads CASSILGQGANNEQFF. CDR3 sequence (DNA): TGTGCCAGCAGTATACTCGGACAGGGGGCAAACAATGAGCAGTTCTTC.

The gene calls are TRBV5-4 and TRBJ2-7; tentatively, D is TRBD1 (6 bases). This CDR3 spans 14 amino acids. Germline values: CDR1 SGHNT, CDR2 YYREEE (reference sequence). The V end was cut by 1 base, the J end by 6 bases, with 14 bases between. The CDR3 DNA reads TGTGCCAGCAGCTTGCGAAATCCCAGGGGCGAGCAGTACTTC. It specifies CASSLRNPRGEQYF.

V is TRBV28 and J is TRBJ2-7; TRBD2 matches 12 bases. The germline V gene encodes CDR1 MDHEN and CDR2 SYDVKM. This CDR3 spans 15 amino acids. V gave up 5 bases and J gave up 7 bases; unmatched junction bases: 9. CDR3 DNA: TGTGCCAGCAGTGCCCTAGCGGGAGGGCCGGGGGAGCAGTACTTC. Translated, it gives CASSALAGGPGEQYF.

This clone was recorded a few times. The CDR3 reads CASSSQLALYEQYF. The CDR3 region has the DNA TGTGCCAGCAGCTCACAGCTAGCGCTCTACGAGCAGTACTTC. The V call is TRBV28, the J call TRBJ2-7; TRBD2 is a possible D gene (6 bases). This CDR3 spans 14 amino acids. The germline gives CDR1 MDHEN, CDR2 SYDVKM. Trimming took 6 bases from V and 3 from J, leaving 15 bases between them.

This clone was found once. The chain links TRBV6-2 or TRBV6-3 to TRBJ2-7; 7 bases match TRBD2. The CDR3 totals 17 residues. Germline V CDR1 and CDR2: MNHEY, SVGEGT. Trimming at V came to 4 bases and at J to 0 bases, leaving 12 bases not matched to a gene. The CDR3 DNA sequence: TGTGCCAGCAGTTCCCTCGGGCTAGCGGTGCCCTCCTACGAGCAGTACTTC. Encoded protein: CASSSLGLAVPSYEQYF.

The J gene is TRBJ2-5, the V gene TRBV5-4, with 11 bases that match TRBD1. This CDR3 spans 14 amino acids. V shed 4 bases and J 5 bases; nucleotides not matched to a gene: 4. Germline CDR1 and CDR2: SGHNT and YYREEE (reference sequence). Here the CDR3 reads CASSPRTGGETQYF. The CDR3 DNA follows: TGTGCCAGCAGCCCTAGGACAGGGGGCGAGACCCAGTACTTC. Drawing the rest from reference TRBV5-4 and TRBJ2-5, the complete variable domain is ETGVTQSPTHLIKTRGQQVTLRCSSQSGHNTVSWYQQALGQGPQFIFQYYREEENGRGNFPPRFSGLQFPNYSSELNVNALELDDSALYLCASSPRTGGETQYFGPGTRLLVL.